Described below is a single T cell receptor beta chain sequence and its context. Its antigen remains unidentified. TCRdb's table, derived via immunoSEQ multiplex PCR, lists solely in-frame clones and lacks some. The sample consists of 8,500 to 10,000 clones, 60% to 80% of them appearing once. The sample comes from a study of coeliac disease. Overall study context: Each coeliac patient was active, refractory type I, or diet-controlled. Notes on the study in general: In active celiac disease, intraepithelial and lamina propria TRB and TRG repertoires were less clonal than controls. Unbiased detection of gliadin-specific T cells was judged not feasible with this approach.

CDR3 size: 13 residues. V dropped 4 bases and J dropped 0 bases, with 4 bases sitting between them. Germline V CDR1 and CDR2: MNHNY, SVGAGI (reference sequence). The sample comprised lamina propria lymphocytes from the gut. The chain employs TRBV6-6 and TRBJ1-3, with no clear D. The origin of this receptor is a woman aged 55 to 70 with celiac disease. Here the CDR3 reads CASSSLSGNTIYF. As DNA, the CDR3 is TGTGCCAGCAGTTCCCTCTCTGGAAACACCATATATTTT.